This paragraph reports one T cell receptor beta chain. Its cognate antigen is unknown. V shed 4 bases and J 2 bases; nucleotides not matched to a gene: 7. CDR3 size: 16 residues. In germline, CDR1 is SGHNT, CDR2 YYREEE (reference sequence). The PCR contained 60 Vbeta and 13 Jbeta primers. Sequenced by immunoSEQ multiplex PCR; TCRdb stores in-frame clones only, minus some. This table holds about 170,000 clones, just over 75% found once. This sample is drawn from a study of cytomegalovirus exposure and HLA in healthy donors. Study-level information: Ancestry clustering placed 70% to 90% of roughly 400 genotyped donors in the Caucasian-associated cluster. Points from the study as a whole: The authors listed around 150 TCR beta chains as cytomegalovirus-associated. Reports described diagnosis of cytomegalovirus status by the classifier as highly specific and sensitive.

Each of the donors was a healthy bone marrow donor. The V call is TRBV5-4, the J call TRBJ1-2; 11 nucleotides agree with TRBD1. Material for sequencing was PBMCs. The clonotype originates from a woman in her twenties or thirties in good health and CMV-seropositive. The CDR3 nucleotides read TGTGCCAGCAGCAAGGACAGGGGGCATACCAACTATGGCTACACCTTC. Protein: CASSKDRGHTNYGYTF.